These 24 T cell receptor beta chains were sequenced from one sample in a study of blood T cell repertoires in COVID-19. This table comes from immunoSEQ multiplex PCR, and its TCRdb copy is limited to in-frame clones, with some not included. The table records 300,000 or so clones, more than 80% of them present only once. Input material: PBMCs or T cells enriched from blood (not recorded which). The receptors derive from a woman in her 30s who had recovered from COVID-19.

About this clone: Distinct nucleotide sequences in the sample also encode this CDR3. The V call is TRBV7-2, the J call TRBJ1-2, with 7 bases that match TRBD1. Germline lookup yields CDR1 SGHTA and CDR2 FQGNSA. CDR3 length: 14 residues. V trimming: 0 bases; J trimming: 2 bases; junction bases outside the gene matches: 0. The CDR3 is CASSLAGQNYGYTF. DNA of the CDR3: TGTGCCAGCAGCTTAGCGGGACAGAACTATGGCTACACCTTC. Together with reference TRBV7-2 and TRBJ1-2, the CDR3 gives the full variable domain: GAGVSQSPSNKVTEKGKDVELRCDPISGHTALYWYRQSLGQGLEFLIYFQGNSAPDKSGLPSDRFSAERTGGSVSTLTIQRTQQEDSAVYLCASSLAGQNYGYTFGSGTRLTVV.

V is TRBV9 and J is TRBJ2-7, with D possibly TRBD1 on 5 matching bases. Trimming took off 4 bases at V and 0 bases at J, with 14 bases between the two ends. The CDR3 extends over 15 amino acids. Germline V gives CDR1 SGDLS, CDR2 YYNGEE. The CDR3 sequence is CASSRTGDSSYEQYF. CDR3 sequence (DNA): TGTGCCAGCAGCCGAACAGGAGATTCCTCCTACGAGCAGTACTTC.

The chain employs TRBV19 and TRBJ1-1, with a weak D call TRBD1 (6 bases). Trimming removed 6 bases from V and 1 base from J, with 9 bases in between. This CDR3 contains 13 residues. Germline loops: CDR1 LNHDA, CDR2 SQIVND (reference sequence). In DNA, the CDR3 is TGTGCCAGTAGCCGGGGACAGAACACTGAAGCTTTCTTT. Translation gives CASSRGQNTEAFF.

The CDR3 nucleotides are TGTGCCACCAGTGGTTTAGAGTATCAGCCCCAGCATTTT. Protein product: CATSGLEYQPQHF. V gene TRBV24-1 combines with J gene TRBJ1-5, with D unclear. Deletions cut 5 bases from V and 5 bases from J, with 9 bases between. The germline CDR1 and CDR2 sequences are KGHDR and SFDVKD. CDR3 length: 13 amino acids.

The chain has TRBV30 and TRBJ2-7; D not certain. Trimming took 2 bases from V and 0 from J, leaving 14 bases between them. This CDR3 region has 15 residues. From germline, CDR1 is GTSNPN and CDR2 SVGIG (reference sequence). CDR3: CAWSLFSRSSYEQYF. CDR3 in DNA: TGTGCCTGGAGTCTATTCAGCCGGAGCTCCTACGAGCAGTACTTC.

This sequence joins TRBV7-9 and TRBJ2-7; 8 nucleotides line up with TRBD2. The germline gives CDR1 SEHNR, CDR2 FQNEAQ (reference sequence). This CDR3 is 14 amino acids long. J was trimmed by 10 bases and V by 5 bases; bases with no gene match: 13. This CDR3 reads CASSLEGSGNFQYF. The CDR3 region has the DNA TGTGCCAGCAGCCTAGAAGGTAGCGGGAATTTTCAGTACTTC.

This clone was observed a single time. The CDR3 coding sequence is TGCGCCAGCAGCCAAGGGGGACTGTACTATGGCTACACCTTC. Residues: CASSQGGLYYGYTF. The chain combines TRBV4-3 with TRBJ1-2; D is possibly TRBD1 (5 bases). CDR3 size: 14 residues. Germline V gene sequence: CDR1 LGHNA, CDR2 YSLEER. Trimming pared 1 base from V and 3 bases from J, leaving 9 bases between.

The chain carries TRBV24-1 and TRBJ2-3; 8 bases are shared with TRBD2. This CDR3 comprises 13 residues. V was clipped by 10 bases and J by 2 bases; unmatched bases: 4. The V gene's germline CDR1 is KGHDR and CDR2 SFDVKD. The CDR3 DNA is TGTGCCACAGCGGGAGTAGACACAGATACGCAGTATTTT. Encoded protein: CATAGVDTDTQYF.

This clone was observed a single time. The V and J genes are TRBV7-2 and TRBJ2-7; D is possibly TRBD2 (6 bases). Per the germline V gene, CDR1 is SGHTA and CDR2 is FQGNSA. The V end was cut by 3 bases, the J end by 1 base, with 10 bases between. The CDR3 is 14 residues long. CDR3 nucleotides: TGTGCCAGCAGCTTGGGGGAGGTGTCCTACGAGCAGTACTTC. Translation: CASSLGEVSYEQYF.

V is TRBV12-3 or TRBV12-4 and J is TRBJ1-1; D call uncertain. The CDR3 loop spans 12 amino acids. Trimming stripped 6 bases from V and 4 bases from J, with 9 bases between. This CDR3 reads CASRVLSTEAFF. DNA for the CDR3: TGTGCCAGCAGAGTCTTGAGCACTGAAGCTTTCTTT.

V is TRBV19 and J is TRBJ1-2; maybe TRBD1 (6 bases). Trimming cost V 7 bases and J 4 bases, with 13 bases left between them. Germline CDR1 LNHDA, CDR2 SQIVND (reference sequence). The CDR3 is 13 residues long. The CDR3 spells CASKVTRGYGYTF. The CDR3, as DNA: TGTGCCAGTAAAGTGACCAGGGGCTATGGCTACACCTTC. Together with reference TRBV19 and TRBJ1-2, the CDR3 gives the full variable domain: DGGITQSPKYLFRKEGQNVTLSCEQNLNHDAMYWYRQDPGQGLRLIYYSQIVNDFQKGDIAEGYSVSREKKESFPLTVTSAQKNPTAFYLCASKVTRGYGYTFGSGTRLTVV.

The J gene is TRBJ1-2, the V gene TRBV28, with D perhaps TRBD1 (6 bases). V dropped 5 bases and J dropped 7 bases, with 20 bases sitting between them. Per the germline V gene, CDR1 is MDHEN and CDR2 is SYDVKM. There are 15 residues in the CDR3. Written as DNA, the CDR3 is TGTGCCAGCAGTCAACGGGACATCAACTCCGGTGGCTACACCTTC. This translates into CASSQRDINSGGYTF.

The V and J genes are TRBV2 and TRBJ2-1, with 9 nucleotides matching TRBD1. The germline gives CDR1 SNHLY, CDR2 FYNNEI. After removal of 7 bases from V and 6 bases from J, the junction contained 10 bases not matched to a gene. This CDR3 comprises 15 residues. The CDR3 spells CASTLGQGVGNEQFF. DNA for the CDR3: TGTGCCAGCACCCTGGGACAGGGTGTTGGCAATGAGCAGTTCTTC.

The chain has TRBV10-3 and TRBJ1-2; D unresolved. Germline-derived CDR1 and CDR2 are ENHRY and SYGVKD. V dropped 3 bases and J dropped 4 bases, with 6 bases sitting between them. The CDR3 is 12 amino acids. The CDR3: CAISEQFYGYTF. CDR3 DNA sequence: TGTGCCATCAGTGAACAGTTCTATGGCTACACCTTC.

The gene calls are TRBV27 and TRBJ2-1; 9 positions agree with TRBD1. Germline V gene data show CDR1 as MNHEY and CDR2 as SMNVEV (reference sequence). This CDR3 is 13 amino acids long. V trimming: 4 bases; J trimming: 8 bases; junction bases outside the gene matches: 3. CDR3 in DNA: TGTGCCAGCAGTTCACAGGGGGCCCATGAGCAGTTCTTC. Protein: CASSSQGAHEQFF.

The rearrangement links TRBV27 to TRBJ2-1; 12 positions match TRBD2. The CDR3 has 18 amino acids. J was trimmed by 9 bases and V by 3 bases; bases with no gene match: 15. Germline V gene data show CDR1 as MNHEY and CDR2 as SMNVEV (reference sequence). This CDR3 is CASSFYPGLAGKGGEQFF. For the CDR3, the DNA is TGTGCCAGCAGTTTTTACCCCGGACTAGCGGGAAAAGGGGGTGAGCAGTTCTTC.

V usage is TRBV13 and J usage is TRBJ2-3; 7 positions agree with TRBD2. Per germline, CDR1 PRHDT and CDR2 FYEKMQ (reference sequence). Trimming removed 4 bases from V and 0 bases from J; junction bases left unmatched: 7. The CDR3 runs to 16 residues. The CDR3 is CASSYRSGFSTDTQYF. The DNA of the CDR3 is TGTGCCAGCAGCTACCGTAGCGGGTTTAGCACAGATACGCAGTATTTT.

V gene TRBV7-2 combines with J gene TRBJ1-1; D is possibly TRBD1 (5 bases). Germline CDR1 SGHTA, CDR2 FQGNSA. The CDR3 totals 12 residues. The V gene lost 5 bases and the J gene lost 10 bases, with 14 bases spanning the gap. CDR3: CASSPTLGGAFF. DNA for the CDR3: TGTGCCAGCAGCCCCACCCTGGGGGGAGCTTTCTTT.

The chain joins TRBV27 to TRBJ2-7; 14 bases align to TRBD2. The V segment lost 5 bases and the J segment 2 bases; nucleotides outside the gene matches: 8. CDR1 and CDR2 from the germline V gene are MNHEY and SMNVEV (reference sequence). The CDR3 length is 17 residues. The CDR3 DNA is TGTGCCAGCAGTACCCGACTAGCGGGAGGGCTCACCTACGAGCAGTACTTC. Amino acids: CASSTRLAGGLTYEQYF.

This clone appeared once. The chain combines TRBV18 with TRBJ2-3; D possibly corresponds to TRBD1 (6 bases). Germline CDR1 KGHSH, CDR2 LQKENI. The V gene lost 2 bases and the J gene lost 0 bases, with 9 bases spanning the gap. This CDR3 spans 15 amino acids. The DNA of the CDR3 is TGTGCCAGCTCACCAACAGGGTCGAGCACAGATACGCAGTATTTT. Translated, it gives CASSPTGSSTDTQYF. The full variable domain, rest sourced from reference TRBV18 and TRBJ2-3, is NAGVMQNPRHLVRRRGQEARLRCSPMKGHSHVYWYRQLPEEGLKFMVYLQKENIIDESGMPKERFSAEFPKEGPSILRIQQVVRGDSAAYFCASSPTGSSTDTQYFGPGTRLTVL.

The V and J genes are TRBV19 and TRBJ2-1; the match to TRBD1 covers 7 bases. Germline loops: CDR1 LNHDA, CDR2 SQIVND (reference sequence). The CDR3 has 14 residues. Trimming at V came to 5 bases and at J to 8 bases, leaving 9 bases not matched to a gene. DNA for the CDR3: TGTGCCAGTAGTCTCGGACAGGTTAAGGATGAGCAGTTCTTC. Its protein product is CASSLGQVKDEQFF.

This clone has only one observation. This chain joins TRBV11-3 and TRBJ1-1, with 9 nucleotides matching TRBD1. There are 14 residues in the CDR3. The germline V gene encodes CDR1 SGHNT and CDR2 YENEEA. V shed 1 base and J 5 bases; nucleotides not matched to a gene: 2. CDR3 nucleotides: TGTGCCAGCAGCTTAGCAGGACAGGGGACTGAAGCTTTCTTT. Translation: CASSLAGQGTEAFF.

The chain employs TRBV7-2 and TRBJ1-5, with D possibly TRBD1 on 5 matching bases. This CDR3 comprises 13 residues. Deletions cut 8 bases from V and 4 bases from J, with 12 bases between. In germline, CDR1 is SGHTA, CDR2 FQGNSA. The CDR3 loop reads CASGGTANQPQHF. The CDR3 nucleotides read TGTGCCAGCGGGGGGACGGCGAATCAGCCCCAGCATTTT. Looking up the rest from reference TRBV7-2 and TRBJ1-5 gives the full variable domain: GAGVSQSPSNKVTEKGKDVELRCDPISGHTALYWYRQSLGQGLEFLIYFQGNSAPDKSGLPSDRFSAERTGGSVSTLTIQRTQQEDSAVYLCASGGTANQPQHFGDGTRLSIL.

The rearrangement links TRBV4-2 to TRBJ2-1; TRBD2 aligns across 10 bases. The CDR3 spans 16 residues. The J segment lost 4 bases and the V segment lost 4 bases, leaving 7 bases of the junction unmatched. Germline CDR1 LGHNA, CDR2 YNFKEQ. The CDR3 sequence: CASSPVLAGRYNEQFF. The CDR3 nucleotides are TGTGCCAGCAGCCCGGTACTAGCGGGGAGATACAATGAGCAGTTCTTC.